This T cell receptor (beta chain) was profiled in a study of T cell clones after liver transplantation. Sequencing was performed with immunoSEQ multiplex PCR; in TCRdb, only in-frame clones are kept and a portion is missing. The repertoire consists of roughly 80,000 clones, with less than 90% occurring once and the leading ten covering roughly 3%. Concerning this clone: Its antigen is undetermined.

Study-wide results and caveats: Migration into the graft, not deletion, may explain lost graft donor-reactive T cells. A larger donor-reactive than third-party decline suggested partial antigen-specific deletion.

The CDR3 contains 13 residues. V lost 2 bases and J 2 bases, leaving 4 bases between the germline ends. Germline CDR1 and CDR2: KGHSH and LQKENI. Unstimulated PBMCs were sorted into CD3+CD4+ and CD3+CD8+ populations. The sample in question was CD4+ T cells from blood, obtained at the 22-month timepoint. This TCR was recovered from a human patient who received a liver transplant. The graft donor may have given rise to some T cells. This sequence joins TRBV18 and TRBJ1-3, with D uncertain. DNA of the CDR3: TGTGCCAGCTCACCAGGGACTGGAAACACCATATATTTT. It translates to CASSPGTGNTIYF.